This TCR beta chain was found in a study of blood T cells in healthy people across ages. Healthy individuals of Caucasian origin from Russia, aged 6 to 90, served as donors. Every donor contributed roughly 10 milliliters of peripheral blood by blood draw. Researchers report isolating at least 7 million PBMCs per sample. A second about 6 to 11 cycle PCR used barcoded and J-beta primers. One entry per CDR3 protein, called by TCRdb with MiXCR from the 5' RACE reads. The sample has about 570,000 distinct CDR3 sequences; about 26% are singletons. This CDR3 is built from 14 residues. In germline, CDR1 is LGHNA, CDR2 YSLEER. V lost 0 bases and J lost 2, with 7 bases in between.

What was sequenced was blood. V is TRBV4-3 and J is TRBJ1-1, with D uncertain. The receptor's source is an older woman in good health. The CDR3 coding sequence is TGCGCCAGCAGCCAAGAACGGAAAAACACTGAAGCTTTCTTT. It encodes CASSQERKNTEAFF.